Below are 9 T cell receptor beta chains sequenced from a single sample in a study of T cell changes during pregnancy in multiple sclerosis. Here immunoSEQ multiplex PCR was the method, and the copy in TCRdb shows in-frame clones only, minus some. Here the sample spans under 55,000 clones, around 90% being singletons. The sample consisted of CD8+ T cells from peripheral blood mononuclear cells, taken after pregnancy. These receptors all come from a female donor with multiple sclerosis, enrolled in a pregnancy study.

The chain couples TRBV6-5 to TRBJ2-5; 7 bases are shared with TRBD1. V was clipped by 5 bases and J by 3 bases; unmatched bases: 3. This CDR3 comprises 13 residues. Germline CDR1 MNHEY, CDR2 SVGAGI. CDR3 protein: CASSTTGEETQYF. As DNA, the CDR3 is TGTGCCAGCAGTACAACAGGGGAAGAGACCCAGTACTTC.

The chain links TRBV7-9 to TRBJ2-1, with 7 nucleotides matching TRBD2. Trimming cost V 1 base and J 5 bases; bases outside gene matches: 5. The CDR3 runs 15 residues. The germline V gene has CDR1 SEHNR and CDR2 FQNEAQ (reference sequence). CDR3 residues: CASSLERGGDNEQFF. The CDR3 DNA follows: TGTGCCAGCAGCTTAGAGCGCGGGGGAGACAATGAGCAGTTCTTC.

V is TRBV10-3 and J is TRBJ1-5; 10 nucleotides align to TRBD1. CDR3 length: 17 residues. Germline-derived CDR1 and CDR2 are ENHRY and SYGVKD. The V gene end was trimmed by 6 bases and the J gene end by 6 bases; junction bases not matched to a gene: 14. The CDR3 DNA is TGTGCCATCAGCGATTATTTTGGACAGGGGGTTGGTCAGCCCCAGCATTTT. Amino acid sequence: CAISDYFGQGVGQPQHF.

This clone appeared once. The rearrangement uses TRBV28 and TRBJ2-4; unclear D gene. Between the trimmed V and J ends, which lost 5 bases and 0 bases, there was a span of 11 bases. The CDR3 extends over 15 amino acids. CDR1 and CDR2 (germline): MDHEN, SYDVKM. DNA of the CDR3: TGTGCCAGCAGTCTCGAGTATCTAGCCAAAAACATTCAGTACTTC. It specifies CASSLEYLAKNIQYF.

V gene TRBV5-8 combines with J gene TRBJ1-2; TRBD1 agrees at 7 bases. Per germline, CDR1 SGHTS and CDR2 YDEGEE. Unmatched junction bases numbered 5, after V lost 3 bases and J lost 6 bases. The CDR3 runs 13 residues. The CDR3 DNA reads TGTGCCAGCAGCTCTAGGGGGCAGAATGGCTACACCTTC. This translates into CASSSRGQNGYTF. Looking up the rest from reference TRBV5-8 and TRBJ1-2 gives the full variable domain: EAGVTQSPTHLIKTRGQQATLRCSPISGHTSVYWYQQALGLGLQFLLWYDEGEERNRGNFPPRFSGRQFPNYSSELNVNALELEDSALYLCASSSRGQNGYTFGSGTRLTVV.

This chain connects TRBV27 to TRBJ2-3; 7 positions agree with TRBD2. J gave up 0 bases and V 6 bases, and 0 bases lay outside the gene matches. CDR3 size: 13 residues. Looked up from germline, CDR1 is MNHEY and CDR2 is SMNVEV (reference sequence). The DNA of the CDR3 is TGTGCCAGCAGAGCGGGGAGCACAGATACGCAGTATTTT. Translated: CASRAGSTDTQYF.

The chain employs TRBV29-1 and TRBJ1-2; 7 nucleotides line up with TRBD1. V lost 6 bases and J lost 5; bases outside the gene matches: 6. Germline lookup yields CDR1 SQVTM and CDR2 ANQGSEA. The CDR3 length is 12 residues. The CDR3 here is CSVPTGTYGYTF. DNA for the CDR3: TGCAGCGTCCCGACAGGGACTTATGGCTACACCTTC.

This clone occurred once. The V and J genes are TRBV2 and TRBJ1-3; D call uncertain. Deletions cut 2 bases from V and 6 bases from J, with 8 bases between. This CDR3 comprises 13 residues. Per the germline V gene, CDR1 is SNHLY and CDR2 is FYNNEI. CDR3 nucleotide sequence: TGTGCCAGCAGTGAAATCGGGGTAAACACCATATATTTT. Residues: CASSEIGVNTIYF.

The chain joins TRBV9 to TRBJ1-2; 10 nucleotides line up with TRBD1. Germline trimming cut 6 bases from V and 5 bases from J; bases unmatched to any gene: 13. CDR1 is SGDLS and CDR2 is YYNGEE in the germline V gene. The CDR3 spans 16 residues. The CDR3 DNA follows: TGTGCCAGCAACCAGAGTCCCGGGACAGGGGATTATGGCTACACCTTC. Translation: CASNQSPGTGDYGYTF.